This T cell receptor beta chain is from a study of blood T cell repertoires in COVID-19. This CDR3 contains 15 residues. From germline, CDR1 is LNHDA and CDR2 SQIVND (reference sequence). V shed 4 bases, J shed 3 bases, and the junction held 6 bases outside the gene matches. Per the study methods: Cell counts per sample came from amplifying reference gene primers. Generated by immunoSEQ multiplex PCR, the TCRdb table keeps only in-frame clones and is missing some. That table supplies the V and J calls and clone size; D and trimming were determined from the DNA. The sample gives 150,000 to 190,000 clones, approximately 80% of which show up once; roughly 3.5% is in the top ten.

The chain recombines TRBV19 with TRBJ1-1; 9 bases line up with TRBD1. The sequence was collected from an elderly woman with acute or convalescent COVID-19. Sequenced material: peripheral blood. The CDR3, as DNA: TGTGCCAGTAGTACCCGGGGACAGGGATACACTGAAGCTTTCTTT. Residues: CASSTRGQGYTEAFF.